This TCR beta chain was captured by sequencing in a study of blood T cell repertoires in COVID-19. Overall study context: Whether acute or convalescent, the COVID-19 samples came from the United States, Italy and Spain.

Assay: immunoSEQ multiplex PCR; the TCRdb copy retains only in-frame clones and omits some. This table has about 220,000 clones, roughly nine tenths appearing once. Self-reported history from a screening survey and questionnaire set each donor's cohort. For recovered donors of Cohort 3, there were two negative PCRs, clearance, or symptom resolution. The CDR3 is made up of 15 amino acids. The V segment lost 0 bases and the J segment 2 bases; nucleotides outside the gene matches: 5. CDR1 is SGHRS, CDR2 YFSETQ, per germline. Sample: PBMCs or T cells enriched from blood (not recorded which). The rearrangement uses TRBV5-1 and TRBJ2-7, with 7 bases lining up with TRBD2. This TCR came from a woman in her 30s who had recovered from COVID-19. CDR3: CASSLAPGTTYEQYF. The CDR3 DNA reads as TGCGCCAGCAGCTTGGCCCCCGGGACTACCTACGAGCAGTACTTC.